A single sample is the source of the 21 T cell receptor beta chains below, sequenced in a study of blood T cell repertoires in COVID-19 (TCRdb year 2020). Receptor amplification or capture employed the immunoSEQ multiplex PCR assay. TCRdb limited this immuneACCESS table to in-frame rearrangements with V and J called. A share of clones is missing; checked studies link under half to unresolved V genes, and the rest is unexplained. This sample is represented by 260,000 or so clones; 65% to 90% of them were singletons. The biggest ten clones account for approximately 4.5% of the sample. The specimen sequenced was peripheral blood. The receptors were gathered from an older woman with acute or convalescent COVID-19.

V gene TRBV5-4 combines with J gene TRBJ2-7; 11 bases fit TRBD1. Unmatched junction bases numbered 3, after V lost 2 bases and J lost 5 bases. This CDR3 has 14 residues. CDR1 is SGHNT, CDR2 YYREEE, per germline (reference sequence). The DNA of the CDR3 is TGTGCCAGCAGCTTCCGGGACAGGGGGAACGAGCAGTACTTC. It translates to CASSFRDRGNEQYF.

This chain uses TRBV2 with TRBJ1-5; 9 positions match TRBD1. The CDR3 covers 15 residues. V shed 1 base and J 7 bases; nucleotides not matched to a gene: 5. Per the germline V gene, CDR1 is SNHLY and CDR2 is FYNNEI. This chain's CDR3 is CASSEGGQGIQPQHF. CDR3 nucleotides: TGTGCCAGCAGTGAAGGGGGACAGGGTATCCAGCCCCAGCATTTT.

This clone was observed a few times. The V and J genes are TRBV5-1 and TRBJ1-1; no clear D gene. The CDR3 contains 13 residues. The V end was cut by 2 bases, the J end by 6 bases, with 11 bases between. The V gene's germline CDR1 is SGHRS and CDR2 YFSETQ. This CDR3 is CASSLRWEAEAFF. The CDR3 nucleotides are TGCGCCAGCAGCTTACGATGGGAGGCTGAAGCTTTCTTT.

This sequence joins TRBV24-1 and TRBJ1-2; TRBD1 is a possible D gene (6 bases). The CDR3 has 13 amino acids. V was trimmed by 5 bases and J by 7 bases, leaving 13 bases between them. Germline-derived CDR1 and CDR2 are KGHDR and SFDVKD. The CDR3 sequence: CATSAGTGSGYTF. Here the CDR3 DNA reads TGTGCCACCAGTGCCGGAACAGGGTCTGGCTACACCTTC.

This chain uses TRBV7-9 with TRBJ1-6, with a weak D call TRBD1 (5 bases). The germline CDR1 and CDR2 sequences are SEHNR and FQNEAQ (reference sequence). The germline V and J ends were trimmed by 0 bases and 7 bases, with 10 bases remaining between them. CDR3 length equals 15 residues. The CDR3 spells CASSLAITGNSPLHF. The CDR3 DNA reads as TGTGCCAGCAGCTTAGCGATCACAGGAAATTCACCCCTCCACTTT.

This rearrangement joins TRBV7-9 to TRBJ2-7; D is unresolved. The CDR3 extends over 15 amino acids. Germline V gene sequence: CDR1 SEHNR, CDR2 FQNEAQ (reference sequence). The V and J ends lost 3 bases and 1 base respectively, with 13 bases between them. CDR3 residues: CASSLPTLRSYEQYF. As DNA, the CDR3 is TGTGCCAGCAGCTTGCCGACTTTGCGATCCTACGAGCAGTACTTC.

J is TRBJ1-2 and V is TRBV23-1; D might be TRBD1 (6 bases). TRBV23-1 is an open reading frame, and its role is uncertain. Trimming shortened V by 5 bases and J by 3 bases, and 19 bases separated the two germline ends. This CDR3 comprises 16 residues. As DNA, the CDR3 is TGCGCCAGCAGTTCTCTCGGACAGTCCCGCTACTATGGCTACACCTTC. Translated: CASSSLGQSRYYGYTF.

V is TRBV18 and J is TRBJ1-5; TRBD1 agrees at 8 bases. CDR1 and CDR2 from the germline V gene are KGHSH and LQKENI. The CDR3 consists of 14 residues. V trimming: 4 bases; J trimming: 6 bases; junction bases outside the gene matches: 5. CDR3 nucleotides: TGTGCCAGCTCACAGAGACAGGGGAGTCAGCCCCAGCATTTT. This translates into CASSQRQGSQPQHF.

The chain couples TRBV18 to TRBJ2-3; 9 bases map to TRBD1. V was pared by 5 bases and J by 0 bases, with 3 bases of the junction left unmatched. CDR3 size: 15 residues. Germline CDR1 KGHSH, CDR2 LQKENI. CDR3 sequence (DNA): TGTGCCAGCTCATCGGGACAGGGCAGCACAGATACGCAGTATTTT. Protein: CASSSGQGSTDTQYF.

The chain joins TRBV12-3 or TRBV12-4 to TRBJ2-1, with TRBD1 as a possible D gene (5 bases). The length of the CDR3 is 13 residues. V dropped 5 bases and J dropped 9 bases, with 14 bases sitting between them. CDR3 coding DNA: TGTGCCAGCAGTGCCCCAGGGATCCTTGAGCAGTTCTTC. Translation: CASSAPGILEQFF.

Points on this clone: At the DNA level, this CDR3 is encoded by other sequences in the same sample as well. The chain carries TRBV5-1 and TRBJ1-1; 8 bases fit TRBD1. The CDR3 is 15 residues long. J gave up 0 bases and V 2 bases, and 3 bases lay outside the gene matches. The germline CDR1 and CDR2 sequences are SGHRS and YFSETQ. For the CDR3, the DNA is TGCGCCAGCAGCTTAGGACAGGGTTTGAACACTGAAGCTTTCTTT. This gives the protein CASSLGQGLNTEAFF.

J is TRBJ2-7 and V is TRBV6-2 or TRBV6-3; possibly TRBD1 for D (6 bases). V lost 2 bases and J 11 bases, leaving 13 bases between the germline ends. This CDR3 spans 12 amino acids. Germline CDR1 reads MNHEY; CDR2 reads SVGEGT. CDR3 coding DNA: TGTGCCAGCAGTTACAGAGACAGGACCGAGTACTTC. Protein sequence: CASSYRDRTEYF.

The chain carries TRBV30 and TRBJ1-2; tentative D call: TRBD1 (5 bases). Germline V gives CDR1 GTSNPN, CDR2 SVGIG (reference sequence). The CDR3 has 13 residues. V was clipped by 4 bases and J by 7 bases, with 16 bases between them. CDR3 coding DNA: TGTGCCTGGACCGTCTCAGGGTTTAGTGGCTACACCTTC. The encoded protein is CAWTVSGFSGYTF. Supplemented by reference TRBV30 and TRBJ1-2, the full variable domain reads SQTIHQWPATLVQPVGSPLSLECTVEGTSNPNLYWYRQAAGRGLQLLFYSVGIGQISSEVPQNLSASRPQDRQFILSSKKLLLSDSGFYLCAWTVSGFSGYTFGSGTRLTVV.

The gene calls are TRBV19 and TRBJ1-2; the match to TRBD1 covers 7 bases. CDR1 and CDR2 from the germline V gene are LNHDA and SQIVND (reference sequence). This CDR3 is built from 14 residues. The junction had 9 bases not matched to a gene; V was cut back by 7 bases and J by 4 bases. The CDR3 is CASTPGTVAYGYTF. In nucleotides, the CDR3 is TGTGCCAGTACTCCGGGGACAGTGGCCTATGGCTACACCTTC.

The chain combines TRBV19 with TRBJ1-2; D ambiguous. Germline V gene sequence: CDR1 LNHDA, CDR2 SQIVND (reference sequence). The CDR3 runs 14 residues. The V gene lost 7 bases and the J gene lost 2 bases, with 14 bases spanning the gap. The CDR3 DNA reads TGTGCCAGTAATGTTCCTCCAGGCAACTATGGCTACACCTTC. It specifies CASNVPPGNYGYTF.

The chain carries TRBV21-1 and TRBJ1-3. TRBV21-1 is noted as a pseudogene. The length of the CDR3 is 17 residues. CDR3 DNA sequence: TGTGCCAGCAGCAAGCGGGTCGCCGGCTTTCCTGGAAACACCATATATTTT. Translation: CASSKRVAGFPGNTIYF.

This clone occurred a few times. The chain links TRBV5-8 to TRBJ1-5, with D uncertain. Germline V lookup: CDR1 SGHTS, CDR2 YDEGEE. V was clipped by 4 bases and J by 0 bases, with 11 bases between them. The CDR3 is 15 residues long. The CDR3 DNA reads TGTGCCAGCAGCGCCGGTCGTTATAGCAATCAGCCCCAGCATTTT. Its translation is CASSAGRYSNQPQHF.

This clone was counted between two and nine times. The V and J genes are TRBV29-1 and TRBJ2-2; 7 positions match TRBD1. Germline V lookup: CDR1 SQVTM, CDR2 ANQGSEA. The junction had 8 bases not matched to a gene; V was cut back by 7 bases and J by 0 bases. The CDR3 runs 15 residues. The chain's CDR3 is CSAKTGPANTGELFF. DNA of the CDR3: TGCAGCGCGAAGACAGGGCCCGCGAACACCGGGGAGCTGTTTTTT.

The genes are TRBV19 and TRBJ2-3, with 12 bases fitting TRBD2. The CDR3 has 15 amino acids. V lost 6 bases and J lost 5; bases outside the gene matches: 6. CDR1 and CDR2 (germline): LNHDA, SQIVND (reference sequence). The chain's CDR3 is CASSLAGGLIDTQYF. CDR3 coding DNA: TGTGCCAGTAGCCTAGCGGGGGGGCTAATAGATACGCAGTATTTT.

This clone was picked up a small number of times. The rearrangement uses TRBV6-2 or TRBV6-3 and TRBJ1-2, with unresolved D. The ends were cut back, 5 bases at V and 7 bases at J, with 14 bases in the middle. The V gene's germline CDR1 is MNHEY and CDR2 SVGEGT. The CDR3 is 13 amino acids. CDR3 sequence (DNA): TGTGCCAGCAGTAACCCTTATCCAGGTGGCTACACCTTC. Protein product: CASSNPYPGGYTF.

The chain couples TRBV27 to TRBJ2-2; 9 bases match TRBD1. Germline CDR1 MNHEY, CDR2 SMNVEV (reference sequence). Losses at the gene ends were 6 bases for V and 6 bases for J; bases not matched to a gene: 8. This CDR3 has 15 amino acids. CDR3 sequence reads: CASRQPGQGAGELFF. The DNA of the CDR3 is TGTGCCAGCAGACAACCGGGACAGGGAGCCGGGGAGCTGTTTTTT.